The 29 T cell receptor beta chains given below trace back to one sample, sequenced in a study of blood T cells in healthy people across ages. Next came a second PCR, run for about 7 to 12 cycles, which used a sample-barcoded 5' primer along with a J-beta primer mix. TCRdb reprocessed the 5' RACE reads via MiXCR and lists one record per CDR3 protein. Here the sample spans some 290,000 distinct CDR3 sequences, 27% being singletons. The material sequenced was blood. These receptor sequences come from a woman aged 65 to 85 in good health.

Worth noting for this clonotype: An end of the junction does not agree with germline; a read error may underlie this. The chain uses TRBV7-7 and TRBJ1-1; D perhaps matches TRBD1 (6 bases). This CDR3 has 13 amino acids. Germline CDR1 reads SSHAT; CDR2 reads FNYEAQ (reference sequence). The DNA for the CDR3 is TGTGCTAGCAGCTTAACAGGGCAGACTGAAGCTTTCTTT. This gives the protein CASSLTGQTEAFF.

To note about this clonotype: One end of the junction does not line up with germline, which may come from a read error. This chain uses TRBV15 with TRBJ1-1, with D unclear. The germline V gene has CDR1 LNHNV and CDR2 YYDKDF (reference sequence). The CDR3 length is 14 residues. CDR3 sequence reads: CATSRDRVNTEAFF. The CDR3 DNA is TGTGCCACCAGCAGAGATCGGGTGAACACCGAAGCTTTCTTT.

J is TRBJ2-6 and V is TRBV6-1; 7 nucleotides align to TRBD2. Germline V gene lookup returns CDR1 MNHNS and CDR2 SASEGT. V gave up 6 bases and J gave up 4 bases; unmatched junction bases: 9. The CDR3 runs to 16 residues. The CDR3 DNA reads as TGTGCCAGCAGCCGGGACCAAGCGGGAGGGGCCAACGTCCTGACTTTC. Translated, it gives CASSRDQAGGANVLTF.

This rearrangement joins TRBV5-1 to TRBJ2-7; D ambiguous. V was trimmed by 0 bases and J by 2 bases, leaving 12 bases between them. Germline V gene sequence: CDR1 SGHRS, CDR2 YFSETQ. The CDR3 is made up of 15 amino acids. CDR3 amino acids: CASSLESSFTYEQYF. The DNA for the CDR3 is TGCGCCAGCAGCTTGGAATCTTCGTTTACCTACGAGCAGTACTTC. Using reference TRBV5-1 and TRBJ2-7 for the parts outside the CDR3, the full variable domain is KAGVTQTPRYLIKTRGQQVTLSCSPISGHRSVSWYQQTPGQGLQFLFEYFSETQRNKGNFPGRFSGRQFSNSRSEMNVSTLELGDSALYLCASSLESSFTYEQYFGPGTRLTVT.

This clonotype was detected a few times. This chain connects TRBV28 to TRBJ2-4, with D tentatively TRBD1 (6 bases). The ends were cut back, 5 bases at V and 6 bases at J, with 17 bases in the middle. The length of the CDR3 is 15 residues. Germline loops: CDR1 MDHEN, CDR2 SYDVKM. CDR3 loop: CASSVQGPGRNIQYF. Here the CDR3 DNA reads TGTGCCAGCAGTGTACAGGGCCCGGGTCGAAACATTCAGTACTTC.

There are a few counts of this clonotype. This chain joins TRBV20-1 and TRBJ2-1; TRBD2 agrees at 10 bases. Per germline, CDR1 DFQATT and CDR2 SNEGSKA (reference sequence). Trimming removed 5 bases from V and 7 bases from J; junction bases left unmatched: 11. The CDR3 runs to 15 residues. The CDR3 DNA reads TGCAGTGCTCTCTCGCTAGCGGGAGTCAGGAATGAGCAGTTCTTC. Translating gives CSALSLAGVRNEQFF.

V gene TRBV20-1 combines with J gene TRBJ2-5, with 7 bases matching TRBD1. J lost 2 bases, V lost 1 base, and 7 bases had no gene match. The CDR3 consists of 15 residues. Looked up from germline, CDR1 is DFQATT and CDR2 is SNEGSKA (reference sequence). CDR3 protein: CSARGTTGQQETQYF. As DNA, the CDR3 is TGCAGTGCTAGAGGAACGACAGGGCAGCAAGAGACCCAGTACTTC.

This rearrangement joins TRBV20-1 to TRBJ1-4; no reliable D call. The CDR3 loop spans 15 amino acids. Germline-derived CDR1 and CDR2 are DFQATT and SNEGSKA (reference sequence). Trimming removed 0 bases from V and 0 bases from J, with 8 bases in between. CDR3 bases: TGCAGTGCTAGAGATCCGGGTACAACTAATGAAAAACTGTTTTTT. It translates to CSARDPGTTNEKLFF.

CDR3 region: CASSFQADQETQYF. CDR3 sequence (DNA): TGCGCCAGCAGCTTCCAAGCGGATCAAGAGACCCAGTACTTC. V usage is TRBV5-1 and J usage is TRBJ2-5; D might be TRBD2 (5 bases). CDR3 length: 14 residues. Trimming took off 2 bases at V and 2 bases at J, with 10 bases between the two ends. Germline V gene sequence: CDR1 SGHRS, CDR2 YFSETQ. Using reference TRBV5-1 and TRBJ2-5 for the parts outside the CDR3, the full variable domain is KAGVTQTPRYLIKTRGQQVTLSCSPISGHRSVSWYQQTPGQGLQFLFEYFSETQRNKGNFPGRFSGRQFSNSRSEMNVSTLELGDSALYLCASSFQADQETQYFGPGTRLLVL.

This clonotype turned up a few times. This rearrangement joins TRBV7-2 to TRBJ1-6, with 10 bases that match TRBD1. This CDR3 spans 17 amino acids. J gave up 9 bases and V 5 bases, and 13 bases lay outside the gene matches. Per germline, CDR1 SGHTA and CDR2 FQGNSA. CDR3 amino acids: CASSPNKVGQGGSPLHF. The CDR3 DNA follows: TGTGCCAGCAGCCCTAATAAAGTCGGACAGGGGGGTTCACCCCTCCACTTT.

This clonotype was recorded many times. The chain carries TRBV9 and TRBJ2-5; D is unclear. The germline gives CDR1 SGDLS, CDR2 YYNGEE. V shed 0 bases and J shed 4 bases, with 19 bases lying between them. The CDR3 has 17 residues. The CDR3 DNA reads as TGTGCCAGCAGCGTAGGAAGAGCCGCAGTTGATTTAGAGACCCAGTACTTC. Its translation: CASSVGRAAVDLETQYF.

This clonotype was seen more than once but under ten times. The CDR3 loop is CASSAGQVDGYTF. In DNA, the CDR3 is TGTGCCAGCAGCGCGGGACAGGTGGATGGCTACACCTTC. The gene calls are TRBV12-3 or TRBV12-4 and TRBJ1-2; 8 bases align to TRBD1. The CDR3 consists of 13 residues. J was trimmed by 6 bases and V by 6 bases; bases with no gene match: 6.

The V gene is TRBV20-1, the J gene TRBJ2-3, with D unresolved. There are 14 residues in the CDR3. Germline loops: CDR1 DFQATT, CDR2 SNEGSKA (reference sequence). V lost 6 bases to trimming and J lost 1 base, with 14 bases between them. This CDR3 reads CSAARMAGTDTQYF. CDR3 DNA sequence: TGCAGTGCCGCTAGGATGGCCGGCACAGATACGCAGTATTTT.

This rearrangement joins TRBV28 to TRBJ2-7; 7 bases match TRBD2. CDR3 size: 16 residues. CDR1 is MDHEN and CDR2 is SYDVKM in the germline V gene. The V segment lost 10 bases and the J segment 2 bases; nucleotides outside the gene matches: 17. The CDR3: CATVDWRESPPYEQYF. The CDR3 nucleotides read TGTGCCACCGTAGACTGGCGGGAGTCACCCCCCTACGAGCAGTACTTC.

V is TRBV20-1 and J is TRBJ1-2; D ambiguous. V shed 7 bases and J shed 0 bases, with 15 bases lying between them. CDR1 is DFQATT and CDR2 is SNEGSKA in the germline V gene (reference sequence). The CDR3 spans 14 residues. CDR3 loop: CSGSANPANYGYTF. The CDR3 DNA follows: TGCAGTGGATCCGCAAATCCAGCTAACTATGGCTACACCTTC.

The rearrangement links TRBV7-2 to TRBJ1-5, with D possibly TRBD1 on 5 matching bases. CDR1 and CDR2 from the germline V gene are SGHTA and FQGNSA. The V and J ends lost 5 bases and 6 bases respectively, with 17 bases between them. The CDR3 extends over 15 amino acids. The CDR3 DNA reads TGTGCCAGCAGCCCCCCGGGACTTTTAGGTCAGCCCCAGCATTTT. Residues: CASSPPGLLGQPQHF. The full variable domain, rest sourced from reference TRBV7-2 and TRBJ1-5, is GAGVSQSPSNKVTEKGKDVELRCDPISGHTALYWYRQSLGQGLEFLIYFQGNSAPDKSGLPSDRFSAERTGGSVSTLTIQRTQQEDSAVYLCASSPPGLLGQPQHFGDGTRLSIL.

There are a few counts of this clonotype. V and J are TRBV5-5 and TRBJ1-3, with unresolved D. Germline V gene lookup returns CDR1 SGHKS and CDR2 YYEKEE (reference sequence). The CDR3 runs 12 residues. V was clipped by 5 bases and J by 4 bases, with 7 bases between them. The CDR3 nucleotides read TGTGCCAGCAGGAGGGAGGGAAACACCATATATTTT. Translated, it gives CASRREGNTIYF.

The V call is TRBV6-5, the J call TRBJ1-2; D unresolved. CDR3 size: 13 residues. In germline, CDR1 is MNHEY, CDR2 SVGAGI. Trimming took off 0 bases at V and 5 bases at J, with 7 bases between the two ends. CDR3 sequence: CASSYSGKYGYTF. The CDR3, as DNA: TGTGCCAGCAGTTACTCTGGGAAATATGGCTACACCTTC.

CDR3 nucleotide sequence: TGTGCCAGCAGCCCAGCCGGACAGGGATATGGCTACACCTTC. Its translation is CASSPAGQGYGYTF. This chain uses TRBV7-2 with TRBJ1-2; 8 positions match TRBD1. The CDR3 sequence is 14 residues long. CDR1 is SGHTA and CDR2 is FQGNSA in the germline V gene. The V gene end was trimmed by 5 bases and the J gene end by 5 bases; junction bases not matched to a gene: 7.

The rearrangement links TRBV9 to TRBJ2-5; 7 bases are shared with TRBD2. TRBJ2-1 explains the end of the DNA better; the J call may be wrong. The CDR3 is 16 residues long. Germline loops: CDR1 SGDLS, CDR2 YYNGEE. CDR3: CASSVVGAGEVGEQFF. CDR3 nucleotide sequence: TGTGCCAGCAGCGTAGTCGGGGCGGGAGAGGTTGGCGAGCAGTTCTTC.

The CDR3 is CASSLGSQQETQYF. The CDR3 DNA is TGTGCCAGCAGCTTGGGCAGCCAACAAGAGACCCAGTACTTC. J is TRBJ2-5 and V is TRBV7-3; D call uncertain. Trimming removed 3 bases at V and 2 bases at J, with 10 bases between. Germline assignment: CDR1 SGHTA and CDR2 FQGTGA. The CDR3 length is 14 residues.

The sample holds a few counts of this clonotype. This chain connects TRBV20-1 to TRBJ1-5; 7 bases map to TRBD1. Trimming removed 5 bases from V and 0 bases from J; junction bases left unmatched: 7. Germline assignment: CDR1 DFQATT and CDR2 SNEGSKA (reference sequence). The CDR3 runs to 15 residues. CDR3 in amino acids: CSAGVQGYSNQPQHF. The CDR3 coding sequence is TGCAGTGCTGGGGTACAGGGGTATAGCAATCAGCCCCAGCATTTT.

This clonotype has only a few counts. This chain joins TRBV12-3 or TRBV12-4 and TRBJ2-3; TRBD2 agrees at 7 bases. The CDR3 is 14 amino acids. The J segment lost 0 bases and the V segment lost 7 bases, leaving 4 bases of the junction unmatched. Written as DNA, the CDR3 is TGTGCCAGCAATCGGCGGGGGAGCACAGATACGCAGTATTTT. Translation: CASNRRGSTDTQYF.

This rearrangement joins TRBV7-2 to TRBJ1-2; the D gene is possibly TRBD1 (5 bases). V was trimmed by 1 base and J by 4 bases, leaving 25 bases between them. Per the germline V gene, CDR1 is SGHTA and CDR2 is FQGNSA. The CDR3 sequence is 19 residues long. CDR3 amino acids: CASSLVFLRSGGEFYGYTF. CDR3 coding DNA: TGTGCCAGCAGCTTAGTGTTTTTACGTTCGGGAGGGGAATTCTATGGCTACACCTTC.

This clonotype was seen many times. CDR3 coding DNA: TGTGCCAGCAGTTTCTTCGGAGGGGACTATGGCTACACCTTC. Translating gives CASSFFGGDYGYTF. This chain uses TRBV12-3 or TRBV12-4 with TRBJ1-2; the D gene is possibly TRBD1 (5 bases). The CDR3 is 14 amino acids. Trimming pared 3 bases from V and 3 bases from J, leaving 11 bases between.

This chain uses TRBV19 with TRBJ2-6, with no clear D. Germline V CDR1 and CDR2: LNHDA, SQIVND (reference sequence). Trimming removed 2 bases at V and 0 bases at J, with 5 bases between. The CDR3 is 15 amino acids. CDR3 DNA: TGTGCCAGTAGTATACAGTTCTCTGGGGCCAACGTCCTGACTTTC. It yields the protein CASSIQFSGANVLTF. Complete variable domain (other parts from reference TRBV19 and TRBJ2-6): DGGITQSPKYLFRKEGQNVTLSCEQNLNHDAMYWYRQDPGQGLRLIYYSQIVNDFQKGDIAEGYSVSREKKESFPLTVTSAQKNPTAFYLCASSIQFSGANVLTFGAGSRLTVL.

The chain couples TRBV7-2 to TRBJ1-4, with D tentatively TRBD1 (6 bases). V gave up 5 bases and J gave up 4 bases, with 20 bases separating them. There are 17 residues in the CDR3. CDR1 SGHTA and CDR2 FQGNSA come from the germline V gene. CDR3 nucleotide sequence: TGTGCCAGCAGCATATCGGAGGGGGGCTGGGGTAATGAAAAACTGTTTTTT. Its protein product is CASSISEGGWGNEKLFF.

The CDR3 nucleotides are TGTGCCACCAGCAGGCGAGGGTTGTCCGGGGCCAACGTCCTGACTTTC. It specifies CATSRRGLSGANVLTF. The J gene is TRBJ2-6, the V gene TRBV15; perhaps TRBD2 as D (5 bases). The CDR3 runs to 16 residues. The V end lost 3 bases, the J end lost 4 bases, and 13 bases lay between the germline ends. Germline V CDR1 and CDR2: LNHNV, YYDKDF (reference sequence).

This chain links TRBV9 with TRBJ2-5; D gene unclear. Trimming took 3 bases from V and 3 from J, leaving 9 bases between them. Germline CDR1 and CDR2: SGDLS and YYNGEE. This CDR3 is built from 13 residues. The CDR3 here is CASSEVAKETQYF. The CDR3 nucleotides are TGTGCCAGCAGCGAGGTGGCGAAAGAGACCCAGTACTTC.